The source of this T cell receptor beta chain is a study of blood T cells in healthy people across ages. This clonotype was counted a few times. The second PCR ran about 6 to 12 cycles with a sample-barcoded 5' primer and J-beta primers. Via MiXCR, TCRdb re-called the 5' RACE reads, giving one row per CDR3 protein. The table lists about 680,000 distinct CDR3 sequences, around 49% of them singletons. Per the germline V gene, CDR1 is SGHRS and CDR2 is YFSETQ. V gave up 5 bases and J gave up 2 bases, with 16 bases separating them. The CDR3 has 15 amino acids. The sample consisted of blood. The chain carries TRBV5-1 and TRBJ1-1; D gene ambiguous. The TCR comes from a woman aged 60-70 years in good health. Written as DNA, the CDR3 is TGCGCCAGCAGGAAGGGAGAACACAAAAACACTGAAGCTTTCTTT. Translating it yields CASRKGEHKNTEAFF.